The 26 T cell receptor beta chains below come from one sample, sequenced in a study of response to subunit inactivated influenza vaccine. TCRdb re-analysed the RT-PCR reads in MiXCR, keeping a single row per CDR3 protein. Of 590,000 or so distinct CDR3 sequences listed, around 15% were seen once; the top ten hold approximately 7.6%. The specimen comprised PBMCs from blood, sampled approximately 15 days before vaccination. All receptors come from a man aged 45-60 years who received an inactivated influenza vaccine.

J is TRBJ1-4 and V is TRBV4-2; D gene uncertain. With 0 bases removed from V and 2 bases from J, the gap between germline ends came to 10 bases. In germline, CDR1 is LGHNA, CDR2 YNFKEQ. CDR3 length: 16 amino acids. The CDR3 sequence: CASSQDPRATNEKLFF. The CDR3 bases are TGTGCCAGCAGCCAAGATCCCCGGGCCACTAATGAAAAACTGTTTTTT.

This chain connects TRBV6-2 or TRBV6-3 to TRBJ2-5; D possibly corresponds to TRBD2 (5 bases). With 2 bases removed from V and 2 bases from J, the gap between germline ends came to 15 bases. Germline-derived CDR1 and CDR2 are MNHEY and SVGEGT. The CDR3 totals 16 residues. The CDR3 loop is CASSYLYFEGQETQYF. CDR3 nucleotide sequence: TGTGCCAGCAGTTACCTGTATTTTGAGGGACAAGAGACCCAGTACTTC.

V is TRBV7-9 and J is TRBJ1-4; 7 positions match TRBD1. There are 14 residues in the CDR3. The germline CDR1 and CDR2 sequences are SEHNR and FQNEAQ (reference sequence). V lost 4 bases and J lost 7; bases outside the gene matches: 6. The CDR3 here is CASSWDSRGEKLFF. In DNA form, the CDR3 reads TGTGCCAGCAGCTGGGACAGTAGGGGTGAAAAACTGTTTTTT.

CDR3: CASSPQGLAGTDTQYF. The CDR3 DNA follows: TGTGCCAGCTCACCCCAGGGACTAGCGGGGACAGATACGCAGTATTTT. The gene calls are TRBV18 and TRBJ2-3; TRBD2 aligns across 13 bases. V was pared by 3 bases and J by 3 bases, with 3 bases of the junction left unmatched. Germline V lookup: CDR1 KGHSH, CDR2 LQKENI. This CDR3 comprises 16 residues.

J is TRBJ1-5 and V is TRBV11-2, with D unclear. Trimming took 2 bases from V and 1 from J, leaving 18 bases between them. This CDR3 spans 18 amino acids. Germline-derived CDR1 and CDR2 are SGHAT and FQNNGV. This chain's CDR3 is CASSLRRAGLPSNQPQHF. Here the CDR3 DNA reads TGTGCCAGCAGCTTAAGGAGGGCTGGTTTACCGAGCAATCAGCCCCAGCATTTT.

The table lists this clonotype with a few counts. The CDR3: CAIAYRGLEFF. The DNA of the CDR3 is TGTGCCATTGCTTACAGGGGGCTCGAGTTCTTC. The chain uses TRBV10-3 and TRBJ2-1, with 9 bases aligning to TRBD1. CDR1 and CDR2 (germline): ENHRY, SYGVKD. V shed 9 bases, J shed 14 bases, and the junction held 8 bases outside the gene matches. The CDR3 totals 11 residues.

The sample holds many counts of this clonotype. The rearrangement links TRBV24-1 to TRBJ2-3; D gene unclear. The CDR3 has 13 residues. Germline values: CDR1 KGHDR, CDR2 SFDVKD. Trimming pared 9 bases from V and 6 bases from J, leaving 15 bases between. CDR3 sequence (DNA): TGTGCCACCCGGTCGGGCACGACTGATACGCAGTATTTT. It codes for CATRSGTTDTQYF.

The genes are TRBV29-1 and TRBJ2-7, with D maybe TRBD2 (6 bases). Germline V gene sequence: CDR1 SQVTM, CDR2 ANQGSEA. This CDR3 has 13 amino acids. Trimming stripped 1 base from V and 1 base from J, with 8 bases between. CDR3 amino acids: CSVEGTNSYEQYF. CDR3 DNA: TGCAGCGTTGAAGGGACTAATTCCTACGAGCAGTACTTC.

The chain is built from TRBV10-3 and TRBJ2-5, with D possibly being TRBD2 (7 bases). This CDR3 contains 13 residues. Germline V CDR1 and CDR2: ENHRY, SYGVKD. In nucleotides, the CDR3 is TGTGCGGCGGGGGCTAGCGGCCAAGAGACCCAGTACTTC. Amino acids: CAAGASGQETQYF.

This clonotype occurred a few times. The chain carries TRBV5-1 and TRBJ2-3, with TRBD2 identical over 7 bases. The CDR3 sequence is 15 residues long. In germline, CDR1 is SGHRS, CDR2 YFSETQ. After removal of 7 bases from V and 4 bases from J, the junction contained 12 bases not matched to a gene. CDR3 coding DNA: TGCGCCAGCCGTAACTGGGGGGAGGGCCCAGATACGCAGTATTTT. Translated, it gives CASRNWGEGPDTQYF.

The V and J genes are TRBV5-1 and TRBJ2-1; 7 bases agree with TRBD1. CDR1 SGHRS and CDR2 YFSETQ come from the germline V gene. The CDR3 has 18 residues. V was clipped by 7 bases and J by 3 bases; unmatched bases: 19. The CDR3 reads CASGKLGHGTERYNEQFF. The CDR3 nucleotides are TGCGCCAGCGGAAAATTGGGGCACGGGACAGAACGCTACAATGAGCAGTTCTTC.

The table lists this clonotype with many counts. The V call is TRBV7-9, the J call TRBJ1-2; D ambiguous. The CDR3 loop spans 16 amino acids. The germline V and J ends were trimmed by 1 base and 4 bases, with 16 bases remaining between them. Germline V gene data show CDR1 as SEHNR and CDR2 as FQNEAQ (reference sequence). The CDR3 here is CASSLELRGISYGYTF. The DNA for the CDR3 is TGTGCCAGCAGCTTAGAACTCCGCGGGATCAGCTATGGCTACACCTTC.

This clonotype was counted a few times. The rearrangement links TRBV21-1 to TRBJ2-3; the table's D gene call, TRBD2, was not cross checked with the DNA. TRBV21-1 is an annotated pseudogene. The CDR3 is made up of 18 amino acids. Here the CDR3 DNA reads TGTGCCAGCAGCAAAAGAGGACTAGCGGGGGAAGTAACAGATACGCAGTATTTT. It is translated as CASSKRGLAGEVTDTQYF.

The J gene is TRBJ1-1, the V gene TRBV7-9, with D hard to call. Germline CDR1 and CDR2: SEHNR and FQNEAQ (reference sequence). This CDR3 is built from 15 residues. V lost 8 bases and J 1 base, leaving 17 bases between the germline ends. The CDR3 coding sequence is TGTGCCAGCCACCTCCACGCCTTCTCGAACACTGAAGCTTTCTTT. Amino acids: CASHLHAFSNTEAFF.

This clonotype was detected a few times. The V call is TRBV12-3 or TRBV12-4, the J call TRBJ2-4, with 7 bases lining up with TRBD1. This CDR3 has 15 residues. V lost 5 bases and J lost 1; bases outside the gene matches: 5. This chain's CDR3 is CASSLGGSAKNIQYF. The CDR3, as DNA: TGTGCCAGCAGTCTAGGGGGCTCGGCCAAAAACATTCAGTACTTC.

This chain links TRBV5-1 with TRBJ2-1, with D unresolved. V lost 0 bases and J lost 6, with 7 bases in between. This CDR3 has 13 residues. Looked up from germline, CDR1 is SGHRS and CDR2 is YFSETQ. As DNA, the CDR3 is TGCGCCAGCAGCTTGGTTGACACCAATGAGCAGTTCTTC. This translates into CASSLVDTNEQFF.

This clonotype was recorded once. The chain uses TRBV5-4 and TRBJ2-3; D call uncertain. Germline CDR1 reads SGHNT; CDR2 reads YYREEE (reference sequence). The CDR3 sequence is 15 residues long. Trimming left V 0 bases short and J 0 bases short, with 8 bases between. As DNA, the CDR3 is TGTGCCAGCAGCTTGGACAACCCGAGCACAGATACGCAGTATTTT. Translating it yields CASSLDNPSTDTQYF.

The rearrangement links TRBV7-2 to TRBJ2-1; D is uncertain. The CDR3 length is 14 residues. The V and J ends lost 3 bases and 1 base respectively, with 7 bases between them. Germline V gene lookup returns CDR1 SGHTA and CDR2 FQGNSA. Here the CDR3 DNA reads TGTGCCAGCAGCTTCCGGAAATCCTACAATGAGCAGTTCTTC. The encoded protein is CASSFRKSYNEQFF.

DNA for the CDR3: TGTGCCACTGAGACCAGGACTAGCGGGAGACGAGAGAATACGCAGTATTTT. Its protein product is CATETRTSGRRENTQYF. The gene calls are TRBV6-2 or TRBV6-3 and TRBJ2-3; 13 bases are a match to TRBD2. The trim removed 10 bases at V and 7 bases at J, leaving 17 bases unmatched. Germline V gene sequence: CDR1 MNHEY, CDR2 SVGEGT. This CDR3 has 17 residues.

This clonotype was counted between two and nine times. The chain employs TRBV7-9 and TRBJ2-5; 8 positions agree with TRBD1. The CDR3 contains 15 residues. From germline, CDR1 is SEHNR and CDR2 FQNEAQ (reference sequence). Trimming removed 4 bases from V and 2 bases from J; junction bases left unmatched: 6. This CDR3 reads CASSYPTGAQETQYF. CDR3 coding DNA: TGTGCCAGCAGCTACCCGACAGGGGCACAAGAGACCCAGTACTTC.

The chain joins TRBV5-1 to TRBJ2-3, with D unclear. V was clipped by 2 bases and J by 1 base, with 20 bases between them. CDR1 and CDR2 (germline): SGHRS, YFSETQ. The CDR3 sequence is 18 residues long. The CDR3 nucleotides read TGCGCCAGCAGCTTACGATCCCTCGGAGAGCGTCGCACAGATACGCAGTATTTT. Its translation is CASSLRSLGERRTDTQYF.

This clonotype was counted only a few times. The chain combines TRBV28 with TRBJ2-2; the match to TRBD2 covers 12 bases. Germline trimming cut 5 bases from V and 3 bases from J; bases unmatched to any gene: 16. This CDR3 comprises 20 residues. The germline gives CDR1 MDHEN, CDR2 SYDVKM. The CDR3 spells CASSPNRLAGEPRDTGELFF. In nucleotides, the CDR3 is TGTGCCAGCAGTCCCAACCGACTAGCGGGGGAACCTAGAGACACCGGGGAGCTGTTTTTT.

The V gene is TRBV12-3 or TRBV12-4, the J gene TRBJ2-7; possible D gene TRBD1, 5 bases. This CDR3 has 15 residues. V was clipped by 5 bases and J by 0 bases, with 14 bases between them. CDR3 DNA: TGTGCCAGCAGTCTACGAACAGGATTCTCCTACGAGCAGTACTTC. This gives the protein CASSLRTGFSYEQYF.

This clonotype was counted a few times. CDR3 sequence reads: CASSEKTGPYIQYF. In DNA form, the CDR3 reads TGTGCCAGCAGCGAAAAGACAGGGCCATACATTCAGTACTTC. The V gene is TRBV2, the J gene TRBJ2-4, with 7 bases lining up with TRBD1. CDR1 SNHLY and CDR2 FYNNEI come from the germline V gene. The length of the CDR3 is 14 residues. V was pared by 6 bases and J by 8 bases, with 10 bases of the junction left unmatched.

The chain recombines TRBV6-2 or TRBV6-3 with TRBJ2-7; D remains ambiguous. Trimming removed 1 base from V and 6 bases from J, with 19 bases in between. The length of the CDR3 is 16 residues. Looked up from germline, CDR1 is MNHEY and CDR2 is SVGEGT. The CDR3 DNA follows: TGTGCCAGCAGTTACTATGGGCTAGACTTTCGAAGCGAGCAGTACTTC. Protein product: CASSYYGLDFRSEQYF.

The rearrangement joins TRBV6-5 to TRBJ2-3, with 7 bases lining up with TRBD2. This CDR3 comprises 17 residues. V was clipped by 0 bases and J by 0 bases; unmatched bases: 6. Germline CDR1 is MNHEY and CDR2 is SVGAGI. Here the CDR3 DNA reads TGTGCCAGCAGTTACTCGCTAGCGGCCCGTAGCACAGATACGCAGTATTTT. Translating gives CASSYSLAARSTDTQYF.